The 8 T cell receptor beta chains listed next were all sequenced from one sample in a study of shared clonotypes between healthy human individuals. The data were produced by immunoSEQ multiplex PCR, yet TCRdb's version contains in-frame clones alone and is incomplete. The repertoire includes about 2 million clones, around 95% of them detected once, and approximately 0.13% sits in the top ten. The source material was naive CD4+ T cells sorted from blood. Subset meaning: CD45RA+ positively selected. The receptors were gathered from a man aged 18 to 30 in good health.

The genes are TRBV2 and TRBJ2-2; D possibly corresponds to TRBD2 (5 bases). Trimming took off 7 bases at V and 4 bases at J, with 10 bases between the two ends. Germline loops: CDR1 SNHLY, CDR2 FYNNEI. CDR3 size: 13 residues. CDR3 protein: CASNDYFTGELFF. Written as DNA, the CDR3 is TGTGCCAGCAATGACTACTTCACCGGGGAGCTGTTTTTT.

The rearrangement uses TRBV6-1 and TRBJ1-2, with D perhaps matching TRBD1 (6 bases). Germline-derived CDR1 and CDR2 are MNHNS and SASEGT. The CDR3 totals 15 residues. V lost 0 bases, J lost 2 bases, and 10 bases lay in between. As DNA, the CDR3 is TGTGCCAGCAGTGAAGCCGGGGGCGCGAACTATGGCTACACCTTC. Its translation is CASSEAGGANYGYTF.

This chain joins TRBV5-1 and TRBJ2-7, with 7 bases fitting TRBD1. There are 14 residues in the CDR3. Germline loops: CDR1 SGHRS, CDR2 YFSETQ. With V trimmed by 0 bases and J by 5 bases, 5 bases remained unmatched. Here the CDR3 reads CASSLVGTANEQYF. The CDR3 bases are TGCGCCAGCAGCTTGGTCGGGACAGCTAACGAGCAGTACTTC.

The V call is TRBV28, the J call TRBJ1-3; D gene uncertain. CDR1 MDHEN and CDR2 SYDVKM come from the germline V gene. V lost 6 bases and J 0 bases, leaving 9 bases between the germline ends. The CDR3 covers 14 residues. In DNA form, the CDR3 reads TGTGCCAGCAGCCCAGCCAGCTCTGGAAACACCATATATTTT. It translates to CASSPASSGNTIYF.

The gene calls are TRBV4-1 and TRBJ1-5, with D possibly TRBD1 on 6 matching bases. V lost 2 bases, J lost 11 bases, and 10 bases lay in between. The CDR3 consists of 12 residues. Germline V gene sequence: CDR1 MGHRA, CDR2 YSYEKL. DNA for the CDR3: TGCGCCAGCAGCCAACCCACAGGGTCCCAGCATTTT. Residues: CASSQPTGSQHF.

This clone was detected only once. CDR3 DNA sequence: TGTGCCAGCAGTTTTGGGGACAGGGGAGGGGGCACTGAAGCTTTCTTT. Translating it yields CASSFGDRGGGTEAFF. V and J are TRBV28 and TRBJ1-1; 10 positions match TRBD1. Germline CDR1 and CDR2: MDHEN and SYDVKM. The CDR3 consists of 16 residues. With V trimmed by 3 bases and J by 4 bases, 8 bases remained unmatched. Drawing the rest from reference TRBV28 and TRBJ1-1, the complete variable domain is DVKVTQSSRYLVKRTGEKVFLECVQDMDHENMFWYRQDPGLGLRLIYFSYDVKMKEKGDIPEGYSVSREKKERFSLILESASTNQTSMYLCASSFGDRGGGTEAFFGQGTRLTVV.

V usage is TRBV4-3 and J usage is TRBJ2-3; maybe TRBD2 (6 bases). Germline V gene sequence: CDR1 LGHNA, CDR2 YSLEER. V was pared by 0 bases and J by 8 bases, with 18 bases between. The CDR3 length is 16 residues. This CDR3 reads CASSQDVGGSMSTQYF. The CDR3 nucleotides read TGCGCCAGCAGCCAAGATGTCGGAGGGAGTATGAGTACGCAGTATTTT.

Details on this clone: Other DNA sequences in the sample encode the same CDR3. This chain uses TRBV9 with TRBJ2-3; D uncertain. Germline CDR1 and CDR2: SGDLS and YYNGEE. The germline V and J ends were trimmed by 0 bases and 2 bases, with 7 bases remaining between them. The CDR3 consists of 14 residues. The CDR3 bases are TGTGCCAGCAGCGTAGGTGTCCCCACAGATACGCAGTATTTT. It is translated as CASSVGVPTDTQYF.